This TCR beta chain comes out of a study of blood T cells in healthy people across ages. Primers used in a second PCR of roughly 6 to 11 cycles were a sample-barcoded 5' primer and a J-beta primer mix. TCRdb passed the 5' RACE reads through MiXCR, listing each CDR3 protein once. The sample shows hundreds of thousands of distinct CDR3 sequences, 49% of them seen only once. The CDR3 loop spans 16 amino acids. The V and J ends lost 5 bases and 2 bases, in that order; junction bases with no gene match: 12. Germline V lookup: CDR1 MDHEN, CDR2 SYDVKM. In this sample, this clonotype turned up a few times. Its antigen is not known. Findings and limits, study-wide: TCR beta diversity per million T cells fell roughly linearly with age.

This TCR came from a woman in her fifties or sixties in good health. The rearrangement links TRBV28 to TRBJ2-7; 7 nucleotides agree with TRBD2. Source material: blood. In DNA form, the CDR3 reads TGTGCCAGCAGTGTTGCGAGAGCTAGCGGAGCCTACGAGCAGTACTTC. It translates to CASSVARASGAYEQYF. The full variable domain, rest sourced from reference TRBV28 and TRBJ2-7, is DVKVTQSSRYLVKRTGEKVFLECVQDMDHENMFWYRQDPGLGLRLIYFSYDVKMKEKGDIPEGYSVSREKKERFSLILESASTNQTSMYLCASSVARASGAYEQYFGPGTRLTVT.